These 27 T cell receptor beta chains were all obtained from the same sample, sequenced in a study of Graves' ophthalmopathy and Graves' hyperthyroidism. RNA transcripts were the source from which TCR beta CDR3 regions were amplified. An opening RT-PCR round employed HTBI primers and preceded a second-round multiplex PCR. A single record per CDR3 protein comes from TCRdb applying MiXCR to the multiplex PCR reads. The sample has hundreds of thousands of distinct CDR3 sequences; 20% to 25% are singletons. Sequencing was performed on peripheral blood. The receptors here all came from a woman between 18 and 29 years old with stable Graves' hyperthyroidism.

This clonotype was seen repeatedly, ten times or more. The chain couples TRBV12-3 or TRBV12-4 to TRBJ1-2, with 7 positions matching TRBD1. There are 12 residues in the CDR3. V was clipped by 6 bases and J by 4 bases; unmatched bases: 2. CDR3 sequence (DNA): TGTGCCAGCAGCGGACAGGCCTATGGCTACACCTTC. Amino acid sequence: CASSGQAYGYTF.

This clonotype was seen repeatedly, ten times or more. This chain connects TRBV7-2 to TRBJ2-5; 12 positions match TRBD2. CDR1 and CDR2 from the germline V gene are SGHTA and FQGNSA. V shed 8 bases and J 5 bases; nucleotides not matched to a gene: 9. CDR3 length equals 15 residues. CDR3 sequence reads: CASARTSGIGETQYF. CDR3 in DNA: TGTGCCAGCGCAAGGACTAGCGGGATAGGGGAGACCCAGTACTTC.

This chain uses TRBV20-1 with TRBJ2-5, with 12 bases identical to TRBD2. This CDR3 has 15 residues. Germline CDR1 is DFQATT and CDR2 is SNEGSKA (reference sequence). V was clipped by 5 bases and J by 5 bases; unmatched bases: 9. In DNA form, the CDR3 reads TGCAGTGCTCCCAAACTAGCGGGAGGCCGGGAGACCCAGTACTTC. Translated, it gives CSAPKLAGGRETQYF.

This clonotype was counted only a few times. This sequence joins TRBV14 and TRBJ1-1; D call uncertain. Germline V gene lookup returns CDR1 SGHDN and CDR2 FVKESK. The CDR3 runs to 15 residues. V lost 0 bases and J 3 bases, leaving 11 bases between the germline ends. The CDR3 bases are TGTGCCAGCAGCCAAGATCTCACGTCGTACACTGAAGCTTTCTTT. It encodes CASSQDLTSYTEAFF.

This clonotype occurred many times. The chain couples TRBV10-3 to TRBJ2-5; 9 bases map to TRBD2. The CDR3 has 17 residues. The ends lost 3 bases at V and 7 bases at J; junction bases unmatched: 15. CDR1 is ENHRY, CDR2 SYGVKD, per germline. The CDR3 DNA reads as TGTGCCATCAGTGACGGAGGGGTGACTAGCGGTGGGGGGACCCAGTACTTC. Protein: CAISDGGVTSGGGTQYF.

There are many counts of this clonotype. Here the CDR3 reads CASSSAHPSGGYTF. The DNA for the CDR3 is TGTGCCAGCAGTTCCGCCCATCCGTCCGGTGGCTACACCTTC. The chain uses TRBV6-5 and TRBJ1-2; D is ambiguous. CDR1 is MNHEY, CDR2 SVGAGI, per germline. The V end was cut by 4 bases, the J end by 7 bases, with 16 bases between. The CDR3 runs to 14 residues.

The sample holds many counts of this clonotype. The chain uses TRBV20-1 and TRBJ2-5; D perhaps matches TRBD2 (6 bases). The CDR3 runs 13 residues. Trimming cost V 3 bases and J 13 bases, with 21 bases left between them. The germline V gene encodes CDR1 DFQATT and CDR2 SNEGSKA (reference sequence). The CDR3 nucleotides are TGCAGTGCTAGTCCACAGGAAGAGTTGCGGGGGTACTTC. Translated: CSASPQEELRGYF.

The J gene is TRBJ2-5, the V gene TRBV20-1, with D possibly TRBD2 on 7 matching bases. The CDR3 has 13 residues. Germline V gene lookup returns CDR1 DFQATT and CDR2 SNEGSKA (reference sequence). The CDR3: CTMRGLRGETQYF. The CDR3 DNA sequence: TGCACTATGCGGGGGCTGCGGGGAGAGACCCAGTACTTC.

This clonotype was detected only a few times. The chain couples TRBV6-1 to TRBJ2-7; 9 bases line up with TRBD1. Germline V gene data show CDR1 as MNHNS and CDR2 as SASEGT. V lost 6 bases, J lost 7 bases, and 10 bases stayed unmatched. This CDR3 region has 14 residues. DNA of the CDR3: TGTGCCAGCAGCGAGGGACAGGGTGGTTGGGAGCAGTACTTC. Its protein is CASSEGQGGWEQYF.

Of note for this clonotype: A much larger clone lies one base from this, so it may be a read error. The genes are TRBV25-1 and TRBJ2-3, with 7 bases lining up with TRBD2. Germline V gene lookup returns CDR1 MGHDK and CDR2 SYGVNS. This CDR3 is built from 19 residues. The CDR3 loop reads CASSEPLYRGRELGDTRYF. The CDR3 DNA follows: TGTGCCAGCAGTGAACCGCTCTACCGTGGGCGGGAGCTAGGAGATACGCGGTATTTT.

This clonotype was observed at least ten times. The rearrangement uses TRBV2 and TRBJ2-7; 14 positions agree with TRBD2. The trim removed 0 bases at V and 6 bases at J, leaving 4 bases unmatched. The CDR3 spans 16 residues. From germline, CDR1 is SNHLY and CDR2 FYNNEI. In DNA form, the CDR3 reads TGTGCCAGCAGTGAAGCCTGGACTAGCGGGAGGTTCGAGCAGTACTTC. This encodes CASSEAWTSGRFEQYF.

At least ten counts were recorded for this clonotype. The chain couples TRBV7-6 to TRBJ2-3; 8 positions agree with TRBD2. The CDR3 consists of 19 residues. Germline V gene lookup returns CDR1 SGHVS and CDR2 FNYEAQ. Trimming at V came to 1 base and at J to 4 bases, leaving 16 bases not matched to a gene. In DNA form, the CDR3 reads TGTGCCAGCAGCTTAGTCCTTCAAGCGGGAGATCGTCTTCCAGATACGCAGTATTTT. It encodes CASSLVLQAGDRLPDTQYF.

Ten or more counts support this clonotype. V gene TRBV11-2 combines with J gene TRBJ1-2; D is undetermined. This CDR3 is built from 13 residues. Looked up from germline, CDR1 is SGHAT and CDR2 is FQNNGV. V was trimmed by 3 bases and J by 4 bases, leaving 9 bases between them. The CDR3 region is CASSFGPRYGYTF. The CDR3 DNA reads TGTGCCAGCAGCTTCGGACCTCGCTATGGCTACACCTTC.

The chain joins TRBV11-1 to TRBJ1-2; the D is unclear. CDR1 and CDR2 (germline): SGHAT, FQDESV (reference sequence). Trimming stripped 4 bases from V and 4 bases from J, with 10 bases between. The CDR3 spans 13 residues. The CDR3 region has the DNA TGTGCCAGCAGCTCTCTACGAGGCTATGGCTACACCTTC. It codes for CASSSLRGYGYTF.

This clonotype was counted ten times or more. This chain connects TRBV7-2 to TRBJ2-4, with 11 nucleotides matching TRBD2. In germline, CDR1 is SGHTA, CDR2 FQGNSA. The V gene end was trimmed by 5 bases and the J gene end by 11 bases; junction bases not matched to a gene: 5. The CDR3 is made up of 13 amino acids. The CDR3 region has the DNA TGTGCCAGCAGCCCCCTTAGCGGGAGGGTTCAGTACTTC. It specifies CASSPLSGRVQYF.

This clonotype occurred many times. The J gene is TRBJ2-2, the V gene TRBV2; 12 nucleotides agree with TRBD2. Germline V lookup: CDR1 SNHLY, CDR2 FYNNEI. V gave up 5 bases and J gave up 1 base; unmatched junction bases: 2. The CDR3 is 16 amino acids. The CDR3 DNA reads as TGTGCCAGCAGTCGGACTAGCGGGGTGAACACCGGGGAGCTGTTTTTT. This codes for CASSRTSGVNTGELFF. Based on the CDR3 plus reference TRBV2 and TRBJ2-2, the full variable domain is EPEVTQTPSHQVTQMGQEVILRCVPISNHLYFYWYRQILGQKVEFLVSFYNNEISEKSEIFDDQFSVERPDGSNFTLKIRSTKLEDSAMYFCASSRTSGVNTGELFFGEGSRLTVL.

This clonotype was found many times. CDR3 loop: CASSPGLAGVQKTQYF. CDR3 DNA: TGTGCCAGCTCACCTGGACTAGCGGGAGTACAGAAGACCCAGTACTTC. The gene calls are TRBV18 and TRBJ2-5, with 13 positions matching TRBD2. The CDR3 consists of 16 residues. V shed 3 bases, J shed 6 bases, and the junction held 7 bases outside the gene matches. Germline V CDR1 and CDR2: KGHSH, LQKENI.

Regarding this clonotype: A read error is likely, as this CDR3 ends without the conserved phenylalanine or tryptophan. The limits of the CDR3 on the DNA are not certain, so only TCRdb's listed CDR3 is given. The CDR3 reads CASSPTVDSGSPLRY. This chain links TRBV6-2 or TRBV6-3 with TRBJ1-6. The V gene's germline CDR1 is MNHEY and CDR2 SVGEGT. The CDR3 length equals 15 residues, ends included.

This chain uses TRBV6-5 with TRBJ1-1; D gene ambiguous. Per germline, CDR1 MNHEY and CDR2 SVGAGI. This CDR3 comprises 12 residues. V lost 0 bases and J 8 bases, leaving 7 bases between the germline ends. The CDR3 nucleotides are TGTGCCAGCAGTTACTCGAAGGGCGAAGCTTTCTTT. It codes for CASSYSKGEAFF.

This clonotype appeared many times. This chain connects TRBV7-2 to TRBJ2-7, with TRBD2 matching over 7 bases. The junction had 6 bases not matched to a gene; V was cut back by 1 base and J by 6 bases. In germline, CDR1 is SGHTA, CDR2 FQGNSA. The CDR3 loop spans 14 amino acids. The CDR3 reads CASSLDWGEGEQYF. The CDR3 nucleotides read TGTGCCAGCAGCTTAGATTGGGGGGAGGGCGAGCAGTACTTC. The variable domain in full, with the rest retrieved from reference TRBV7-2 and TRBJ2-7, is GAGVSQSPSNKVTEKGKDVELRCDPISGHTALYWYRQSLGQGLEFLIYFQGNSAPDKSGLPSDRFSAERTGGSVSTLTIQRTQQEDSAVYLCASSLDWGEGEQYFGPGTRLTVT.

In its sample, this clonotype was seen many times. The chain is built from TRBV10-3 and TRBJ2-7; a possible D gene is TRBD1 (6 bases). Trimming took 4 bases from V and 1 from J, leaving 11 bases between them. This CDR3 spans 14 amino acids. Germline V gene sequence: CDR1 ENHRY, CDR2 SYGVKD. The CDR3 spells CAISVGTRSYEQYF. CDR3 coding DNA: TGTGCCATCAGTGTCGGGACACGATCCTACGAGCAGTACTTC.

The CDR3, as DNA: TGTGCCAGTCTCCCAGGACCGACCTTAGAGACCCAGTACTTC. Translated: CASLPGPTLETQYF. V and J are TRBV2 and TRBJ2-5; unclear D gene. CDR1 SNHLY and CDR2 FYNNEI come from the germline V gene. Trimming took 9 bases from V and 4 from J, leaving 18 bases between them. The CDR3 runs 14 residues.

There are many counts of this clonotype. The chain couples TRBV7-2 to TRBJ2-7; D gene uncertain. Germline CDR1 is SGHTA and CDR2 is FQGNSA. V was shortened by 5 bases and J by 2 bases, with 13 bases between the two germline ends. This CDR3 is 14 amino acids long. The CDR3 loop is CASSLGPDPYEQYF. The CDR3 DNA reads TGTGCCAGCAGCCTCGGACCAGACCCCTACGAGCAGTACTTC. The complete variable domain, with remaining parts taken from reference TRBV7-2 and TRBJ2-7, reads GAGVSQSPSNKVTEKGKDVELRCDPISGHTALYWYRQSLGQGLEFLIYFQGNSAPDKSGLPSDRFSAERTGGSVSTLTIQRTQQEDSAVYLCASSLGPDPYEQYFGPGTRLTVT.

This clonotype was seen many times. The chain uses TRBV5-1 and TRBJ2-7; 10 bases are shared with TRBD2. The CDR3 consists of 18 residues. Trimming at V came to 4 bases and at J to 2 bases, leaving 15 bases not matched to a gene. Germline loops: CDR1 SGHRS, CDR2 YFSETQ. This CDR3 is CASSLGLAGAKGPYEQYF. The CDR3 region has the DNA TGCGCCAGCAGCCTCGGGCTAGCGGGAGCCAAAGGCCCCTACGAGCAGTACTTC.

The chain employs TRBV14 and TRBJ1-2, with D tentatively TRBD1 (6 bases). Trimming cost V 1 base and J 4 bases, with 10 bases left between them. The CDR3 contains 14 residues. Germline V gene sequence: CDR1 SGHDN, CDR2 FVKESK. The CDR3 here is CASSQVPRGYGYTF. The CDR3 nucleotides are TGTGCCAGCAGCCAAGTTCCCAGGGGCTATGGCTACACCTTC.

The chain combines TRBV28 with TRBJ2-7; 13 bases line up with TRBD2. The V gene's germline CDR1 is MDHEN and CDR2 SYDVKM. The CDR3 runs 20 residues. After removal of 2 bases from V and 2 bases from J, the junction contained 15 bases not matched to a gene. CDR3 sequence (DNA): TGTGCCAGCAGTTTAGGCCGGACTAGCGGGGGCCCTTTTCCGCCCTACGAGCAGTACTTC. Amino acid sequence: CASSLGRTSGGPFPPYEQYF.

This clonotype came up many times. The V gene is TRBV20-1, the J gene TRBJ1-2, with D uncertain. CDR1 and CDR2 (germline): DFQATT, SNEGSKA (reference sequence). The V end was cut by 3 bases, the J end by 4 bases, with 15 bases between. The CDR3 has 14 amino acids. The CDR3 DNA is TGCAGTGCTAGGGCCCCCGGCGGTCTCTATGGCTACACCTTC. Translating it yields CSARAPGGLYGYTF.